This T cell receptor beta chain appears in the sequencing data of a study of blood T cell repertoires in COVID-19. Study summary: The samples span acute and convalescent COVID-19 from the United States, Italy and Spain. PBMCs, B-cell-depleted T cells, or T cells provided the cDNA or gDNA that made up the material.

The CDR3 is 12 residues long. In germline, CDR1 is SQVTM, CDR2 ANQGSEA. Trimming took 0 bases from V and 12 from J; bases not matched to a gene: 6. Authors' processing steps: Amplification with reference gene primers provided the estimates of nucleated cell counts. TCRdb's table, derived via immunoSEQ multiplex PCR, lists solely in-frame clones and lacks some. The V and J calls and clone size come from that table; D and trimming were worked out from the DNA. The sample lists 35,000 to 55,000 clones, 70% to 85% occurring once. This TCR was recovered from a human donor in a cohort sampled during active COVID-19. The chain links TRBV29-1 to TRBJ2-5; 8 bases align to TRBD1. The sequencing input was peripheral blood. CDR3 protein: CSVEDGGTGKYF. In DNA form, the CDR3 reads TGCAGCGTTGAAGACGGAGGGACAGGAAAGTACTTC.